This record concerns one T cell receptor beta chain sequence. The data are from a study of blood T cell repertoires in COVID-19. In the study overall: Acute and convalescent COVID-19 samples came from the United States, Italy and Spain.

TCRdb's copy holds only in-frame clones and misses some; the assay was immunoSEQ multiplex PCR. The sample shows hundreds of thousands of clones, approximately 86% of them seen only once. Sequenced material: peripheral blood. The clonotype originates from a man in his late teens or twenties with active or convalescent COVID-19.

In nucleotides, the CDR3 is TGTGCCAGCAGCTTAACGGGGACAGGGTCATCAGATACGCAGTATTTT. Protein sequence: CASSLTGTGSSDTQYF. The genes are TRBV13 and TRBJ2-3; TRBD1 matches 9 bases. The V gene's germline CDR1 is PRHDT and CDR2 FYEKMQ (reference sequence). V lost 2 bases, J lost 4 bases, and 7 bases stayed unmatched. The CDR3 is 16 residues long.